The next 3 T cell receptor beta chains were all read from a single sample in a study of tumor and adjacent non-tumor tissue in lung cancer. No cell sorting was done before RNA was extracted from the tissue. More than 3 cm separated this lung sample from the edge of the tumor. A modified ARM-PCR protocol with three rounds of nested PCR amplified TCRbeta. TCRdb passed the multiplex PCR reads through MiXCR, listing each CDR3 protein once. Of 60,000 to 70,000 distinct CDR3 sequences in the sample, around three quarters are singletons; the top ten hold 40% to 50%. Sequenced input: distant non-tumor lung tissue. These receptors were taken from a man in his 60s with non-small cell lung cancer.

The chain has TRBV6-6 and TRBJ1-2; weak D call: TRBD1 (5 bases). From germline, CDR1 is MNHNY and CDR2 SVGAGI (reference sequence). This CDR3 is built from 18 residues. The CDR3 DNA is TGTACCTGCAGTTACCCCGGGGCCGCCAGCCTAGGATTGGAGGGCTACACCTTC. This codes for CTCSYPGAASLGLEGYTF.

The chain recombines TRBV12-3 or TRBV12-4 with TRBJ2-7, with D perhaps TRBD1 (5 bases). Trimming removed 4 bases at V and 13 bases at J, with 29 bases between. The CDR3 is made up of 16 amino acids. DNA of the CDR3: TGTGCCAGCAGTTCGTACCCAGGGCTGGGGTCTTACGGGCAATACTTC. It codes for CASSSYPGLGSYGQYF.

The CDR3 region has the DNA TGTGCCAGCAGCCCTCGGGGGACTAGCGGGAAATTGGGCAATGAGCAGTTCTTC. This encodes CASSPRGTSGKLGNEQFF. The chain couples TRBV7-9 to TRBJ2-1; TRBD2 matches 13 bases. J was trimmed by 6 bases and V by 5 bases; bases with no gene match: 13. The CDR3 totals 18 residues. CDR1 and CDR2 (germline): SEHNR, FQNEAQ (reference sequence).